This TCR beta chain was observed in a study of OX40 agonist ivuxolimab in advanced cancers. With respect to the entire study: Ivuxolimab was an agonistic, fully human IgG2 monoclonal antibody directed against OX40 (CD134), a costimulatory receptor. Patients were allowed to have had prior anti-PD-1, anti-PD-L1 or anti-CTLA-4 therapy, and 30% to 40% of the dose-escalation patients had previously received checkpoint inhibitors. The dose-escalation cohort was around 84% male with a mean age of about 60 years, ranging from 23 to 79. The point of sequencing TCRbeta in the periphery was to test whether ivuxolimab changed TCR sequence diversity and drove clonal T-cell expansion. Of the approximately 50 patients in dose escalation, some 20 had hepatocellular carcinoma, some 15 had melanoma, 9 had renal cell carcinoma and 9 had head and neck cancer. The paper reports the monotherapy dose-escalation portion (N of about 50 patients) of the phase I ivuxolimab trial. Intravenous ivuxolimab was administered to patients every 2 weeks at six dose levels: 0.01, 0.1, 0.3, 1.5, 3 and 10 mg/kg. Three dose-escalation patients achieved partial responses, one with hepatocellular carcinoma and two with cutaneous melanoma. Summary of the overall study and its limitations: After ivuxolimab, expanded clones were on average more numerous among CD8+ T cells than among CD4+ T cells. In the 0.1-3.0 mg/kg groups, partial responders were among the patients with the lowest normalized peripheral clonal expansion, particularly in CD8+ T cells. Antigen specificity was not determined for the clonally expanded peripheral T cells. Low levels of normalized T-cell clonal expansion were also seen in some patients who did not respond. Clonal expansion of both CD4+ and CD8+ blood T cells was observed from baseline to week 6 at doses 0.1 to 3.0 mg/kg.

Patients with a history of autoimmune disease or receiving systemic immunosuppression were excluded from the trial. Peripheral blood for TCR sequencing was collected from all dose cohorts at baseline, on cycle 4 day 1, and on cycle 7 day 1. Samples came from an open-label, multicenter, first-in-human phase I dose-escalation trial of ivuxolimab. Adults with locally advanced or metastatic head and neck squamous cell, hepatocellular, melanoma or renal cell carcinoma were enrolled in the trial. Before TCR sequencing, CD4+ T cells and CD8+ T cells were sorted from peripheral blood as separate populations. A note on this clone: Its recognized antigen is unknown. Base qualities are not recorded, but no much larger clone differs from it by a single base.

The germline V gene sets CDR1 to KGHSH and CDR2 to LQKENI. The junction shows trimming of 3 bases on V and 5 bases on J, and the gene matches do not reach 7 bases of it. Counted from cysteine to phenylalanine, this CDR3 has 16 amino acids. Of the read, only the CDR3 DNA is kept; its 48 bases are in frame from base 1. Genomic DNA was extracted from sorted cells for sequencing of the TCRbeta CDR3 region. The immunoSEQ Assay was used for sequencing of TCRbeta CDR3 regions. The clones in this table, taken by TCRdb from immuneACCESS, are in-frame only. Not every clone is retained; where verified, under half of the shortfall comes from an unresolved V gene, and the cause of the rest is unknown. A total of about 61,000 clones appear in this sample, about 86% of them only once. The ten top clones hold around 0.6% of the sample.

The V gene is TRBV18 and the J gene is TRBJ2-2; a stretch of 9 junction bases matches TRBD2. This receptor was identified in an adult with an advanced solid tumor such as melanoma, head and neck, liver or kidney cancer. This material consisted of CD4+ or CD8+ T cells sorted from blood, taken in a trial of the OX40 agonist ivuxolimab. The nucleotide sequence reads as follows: TGTGCCAGCTCACCTTTGGTAGCGGGAGAGACCGGGGAGCTGTTTTTT. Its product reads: CASSPLVAGETGELFF. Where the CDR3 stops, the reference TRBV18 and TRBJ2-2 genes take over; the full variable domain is NAGVMQNPRHLVRRRGQEARLRCSPMKGHSHVYWYRQLPEEGLKFMVYLQKENIIDESGMPKERFSAEFPKEGPSILRIQQVVRGDSAAYFCASSPLVAGETGELFFGEGSRLTVL.